This paragraph reports one T cell receptor beta chain. Its antigen is not known. Time point indicated: week 23, last vaccination. One vaccine dose held 300 ug of mutant IDH1 20-mer peptide and came with topical imiquimod. The CDR3 is made up of 15 amino acids. Germline V CDR1 and CDR2: LNHNV, YYDKDF (reference sequence). V shed 1 base, J shed 5 bases, and the junction held 2 bases outside the gene matches. Measured with immunoSEQ multiplex PCR; TCRdb has only the in-frame clones, and not every one. The repertoire holds around 85,000 clones, with approximately 85% as singletons. This sample was taken from a study of a mutant IDH1 vaccine in newly diagnosed glioma. At the level of the study: Former treatment meant radiotherapy, temozolomide, or both; the majority had gotten both.

General observations from the study: Pseudoprogression seemed unlinked to shifts in top peripheral T cell clonotypes.

The TCR comes from a man younger than 40 with glioma. Some clones in this sample may be carry-over from other donors' samples. The chain combines TRBV15 with TRBJ1-5, with TRBD1 identical over 10 bases. The sample was PBMCs, taken from a glioma patient whose treatment included an IDH1 peptide vaccine. DNA of the CDR3: TGTGCCACCAGCAGAGGGGGGACAGGGGATCAGCCCCAGCATTTT. It translates to CATSRGGTGDQPQHF.